A selection of T cell receptor beta chains follows, all from one sample in a study of monozygotic twins with inflammatory bowel disease. Reprocessing the 5' RACE reads, TCRdb reports a single entry for every CDR3 protein and omits DNA. The sample has a few hundred thousand distinct CDR3 sequences; the top ten hold just over 2.5%. Specimen: blood. The receptors originated from a human donor with ulcerative colitis or Crohn's disease, or a healthy co-twin of an affected twin (not recorded which). Each CDR3 is given with its conserved first and last residue.

>TRBV24-1|TRBJ2-1
CATSDLYTGYDEQFF
>TRBV6-1|TRBJ1-1
CASSRTDRGRFGTEAFF
>TRBV20-1|TRBJ2-1
CSARPLGGLNNEQFF
>TRBV9|TRBJ2-7
CASSEGPAGEQYF
>TRBV27|TRBJ2-5
CASSLSPAGTGGTKYQETQYF
>TRBV30|TRBJ2-5
CAWSVRRGVTETQYF
>TRBV7-3|TRBJ2-5
CASTSSGLGGETQYF
>TRBV12-3/TRBV12-4|TRBJ1-1
CASIPGPLQVGNTEAFF
>TRBV12-3/TRBV12-4|TRBJ2-2
CASSLDWNTGELFF
>TRBV7-8|TRBJ1-1
CASSLFTRDTEAFF
>TRBV15|TRBJ1-1
CATSRSRGTENTEAFF
>TRBV21-1|TRBJ2-5
CASSKPSDETQYF